The T cell receptor (beta chain) under discussion was sequenced for a study of CD8 T cells in ankylosing spondylitis. General study results and limits: What seemed typical of ankylosing spondylitis blood was a TCR beta motif built from several highly homologous variants. Reports of some motif variants in reactive arthritis synovial fluid and blood predate this one.

With respect to this clonotype: As yet, its antigen is unknown.

The CDR3 consists of 14 residues. Per germline, CDR1 DFQATT and CDR2 SNEGSKA (reference sequence). The V gene end was trimmed by 3 bases and the J gene end by 7 bases; junction bases not matched to a gene: 7. TCR beta libraries were made by quantitative 5'-RACE with molecular barcodes. TCRdb reanalysed the 5' RACE reads using MiXCR and keeps one entry per CDR3 protein. The sample consists of about 250,000 distinct CDR3 sequences, roughly 32% of them appearing once. The sample comprised blood, either unsorted or a sorted T cell fraction (not recorded which). The chain combines TRBV20-1 with TRBJ2-1; 9 nucleotides line up with TRBD2. This TCR derives from a male donor with ankylosing spondylitis or in good health (not recorded which). The CDR3 region has the DNA TGCAGTGCTAGGAAGCGGGGGGAATTTAATGAGCAGTTCTTC. Amino acids: CSARKRGEFNEQFF.